The 29 T cell receptor beta chains reported below all come from one sample, sequenced in a study of blood T cell repertoires in COVID-19. Measured with immunoSEQ multiplex PCR; TCRdb has only the in-frame clones, and not every one. The repertoire holds around 160,000 clones, with about four fifths as singletons. Sequencing used PBMCs or T cells enriched from blood (not recorded which). The source is a woman in her fifties or sixties who had recovered from COVID-19.

This chain uses TRBV30 with TRBJ1-6; D is uncertain. The CDR3 runs 14 residues. Looked up from germline, CDR1 is GTSNPN and CDR2 is SVGIG (reference sequence). V shed 4 bases and J shed 9 bases, with 16 bases lying between them. This chain's CDR3 is CAWTLGRGSSPLHF. DNA of the CDR3: TGTGCCTGGACCTTAGGACGGGGTAGTTCACCCCTCCACTTT.

The V call is TRBV7-9, the J call TRBJ2-5, with 11 nucleotides matching TRBD1. The CDR3 consists of 15 residues. J lost 5 bases, V lost 0 bases, and 2 bases had no gene match. Germline V gene lookup returns CDR1 SEHNR and CDR2 FQNEAQ (reference sequence). The CDR3 DNA is TGTGCCAGCAGCTTAGCAGGGACAGGGGGTGAGACCCAGTACTTC. Protein: CASSLAGTGGETQYF.

The chain employs TRBV19 and TRBJ1-6, with a tentative D call TRBD1 (5 bases). Looked up from germline, CDR1 is LNHDA and CDR2 is SQIVND (reference sequence). This CDR3 spans 13 amino acids. V was clipped by 5 bases and J by 10 bases, with 12 bases between them. CDR3 bases: TGTGCCAGTAGTTCCGCAGGGAACTCACCCCTCCACTTT. Translated: CASSSAGNSPLHF.

The chain combines TRBV7-3 with TRBJ2-5, with TRBD1 as a possible D gene (5 bases). Between the trimmed V and J ends, which lost 5 bases and 1 base, there was a span of 14 bases. This CDR3 contains 15 residues. Germline loops: CDR1 SGHTA, CDR2 FQGTGA. CDR3 in DNA: TGTGCCAGCAGCAAAAGGGGCGCCCCCCAAGAGACCCAGTACTTC. This translates into CASSKRGAPQETQYF.

The rearrangement joins TRBV15 to TRBJ1-3; 10 bases are shared with TRBD1. The CDR3 has 16 amino acids. Germline CDR1 reads LNHNV; CDR2 reads YYDKDF (reference sequence). V was clipped by 5 bases and J by 4 bases; unmatched bases: 8. CDR3 loop: CATSGGGQGRGNTIYF. In DNA form, the CDR3 reads TGTGCCACCAGCGGAGGGGGACAGGGGAGGGGAAACACCATATATTTT.

The J gene is TRBJ2-7, the V gene TRBV6-5; D remains unclear. The CDR3 consists of 11 residues. Trimming removed 7 bases at V and 2 bases at J, with 6 bases between. Germline V gene sequence: CDR1 MNHEY, CDR2 SVGAGI. The CDR3 here is CASKSAYEQYF. The CDR3 nucleotides read TGTGCCAGCAAATCAGCCTACGAGCAGTACTTC.

The rearrangement joins TRBV2 to TRBJ2-2; tentatively, D is TRBD2 (6 bases). CDR3 length equals 14 residues. The V end lost 7 bases, the J end lost 4 bases, and 13 bases lay between the germline ends. The germline gives CDR1 SNHLY, CDR2 FYNNEI. CDR3 region: CASTKTSITGELFF. The CDR3 DNA reads TGTGCCAGCACCAAGACTAGTATCACCGGGGAGCTGTTTTTT.

This sequence joins TRBV9 and TRBJ1-3; 7 bases match TRBD1. The length of the CDR3 is 17 residues. V lost 4 bases to trimming and J lost 1 base; unmatched junction nucleotides: 11. Germline assignment: CDR1 SGDLS and CDR2 YYNGEE. In DNA, the CDR3 is TGTGCCAGCAGCTCCAACAGGGGTAGTATTTCTGGAAACACCATATATTTT. Protein sequence: CASSSNRGSISGNTIYF. Full variable domain (missing parts from reference TRBV9 and TRBJ1-3): DSGVTQTPKHLITATGQRVTLRCSPRSGDLSVYWYQQSLDQGLQFLIQYYNGEERAKGNILERFSAQQFPDLHSELNLSSLELGDSALYFCASSSNRGSISGNTIYFGEGSWLTVV.

The rearrangement uses TRBV12-5 and TRBJ2-7, with a tentative D call TRBD2 (5 bases). This CDR3 is built from 12 residues. CDR1 and CDR2 from the germline V gene are LGHNT and FRNRAP. Between the trimmed V and J ends, which lost 4 bases and 6 bases, there was a span of 10 bases. The chain's CDR3 is CASGSEGIEQYF. The CDR3, as DNA: TGTGCTAGTGGTTCCGAGGGTATCGAGCAGTACTTC.

The rearrangement links TRBV2 to TRBJ2-7, with TRBD1 matching 8 bases. The ends lost 6 bases at V and 5 bases at J; junction bases unmatched: 9. The CDR3 runs 14 residues. Germline values: CDR1 SNHLY, CDR2 FYNNEI. CDR3 residues: CASSGRTGINEQYF. The CDR3 DNA follows: TGTGCCAGCAGCGGACGGACAGGGATTAACGAGCAGTACTTC.

V and J are TRBV3-1 (or the pseudogene TRBV3-2) and TRBJ1-3; D gene unclear. The CDR3 consists of 19 residues. The ends were cut back, 0 bases at V and 0 bases at J, with 18 bases in the middle. Germline CDR1 LGHDT, CDR2 YNNKEL (reference sequence). The CDR3: CASSQDRRRVLRSGNTIYF. CDR3 sequence (DNA): TGTGCCAGCAGCCAAGATAGACGTCGGGTTTTACGCTCTGGAAACACCATATATTTT.

In its sample, this clone was seen a few times. This chain links TRBV14 with TRBJ1-4; 8 nucleotides match TRBD1. V dropped 4 bases and J dropped 8; count of bases not matched to a gene: 6. This CDR3 has 14 amino acids. Germline values: CDR1 SGHDN, CDR2 FVKESK. The CDR3 DNA sequence: TGTGCCAGCAGCCGTACAGGGGGGAGCGAAAAACTGTTTTTT. This gives the protein CASSRTGGSEKLFF.

This chain links TRBV5-1 with TRBJ2-5; D is perhaps TRBD2 (6 bases). The V gene lost 1 base and the J gene lost 1 base, with 26 bases spanning the gap. CDR1 is SGHRS, CDR2 YFSETQ, per germline. The CDR3 runs 20 residues. CDR3 DNA: TGCGCCAGCAGCTTGCAACCCCCCCTCTTCGGCCTAGCGTTCCAAGAGACCCAGTACTTC. Amino acid sequence: CASSLQPPLFGLAFQETQYF.

The V call is TRBV6-5, the J call TRBJ1-3, with D possibly TRBD1 on 5 matching bases. V lost 4 bases to trimming and J lost 3 bases, with 16 bases between them. This CDR3 region has 16 residues. CDR1 and CDR2 (germline): MNHEY, SVGAGI. For the CDR3, the DNA is TGTGCCAGCAGTTCCCGGGACTTCAGCCATGGAAACACCATATATTTT. Translating it yields CASSSRDFSHGNTIYF.

The rearrangement uses TRBV11-3 and TRBJ2-1; 7 bases match TRBD2. This CDR3 is 15 amino acids long. J was trimmed by 6 bases and V by 1 base; bases with no gene match: 6. The germline CDR1 and CDR2 sequences are SGHNT and YENEEA. CDR3 protein: CASSLGLAAINEQFF. DNA of the CDR3: TGTGCCAGCAGCTTAGGGCTAGCGGCCATCAATGAGCAGTTCTTC.

The chain uses TRBV7-2 and TRBJ1-2, with 9 bases fitting TRBD1. This CDR3 has 15 residues. The germline V gene has CDR1 SGHTA and CDR2 FQGNSA. With V trimmed by 1 base and J by 4 bases, 4 bases remained unmatched. The chain's CDR3 is CASSLGGQGAYGYTF. The CDR3 DNA reads as TGTGCCAGCAGCTTAGGGGGACAGGGAGCCTATGGCTACACCTTC. Variable domain in full (rest from reference TRBV7-2 and TRBJ1-2): GAGVSQSPSNKVTEKGKDVELRCDPISGHTALYWYRQSLGQGLEFLIYFQGNSAPDKSGLPSDRFSAERTGGSVSTLTIQRTQQEDSAVYLCASSLGGQGAYGYTFGSGTRLTVV.

V usage is TRBV7-2 and J usage is TRBJ2-3; TRBD2 is a possible D gene (6 bases). Germline V gives CDR1 SGHTA, CDR2 FQGNSA. V was cut by 5 bases and J by 6 bases, with 12 bases left in between. The CDR3 has 13 residues. DNA of the CDR3: TGTGCCAGCAGCCCAGCGGGCTTGGATACGCAGTATTTT. Residues: CASSPAGLDTQYF.

The rearrangement joins TRBV18 to TRBJ1-4; D not resolved. The CDR3 totals 16 residues. Germline V gene data show CDR1 as KGHSH and CDR2 as LQKENI. Trimming pared 3 bases from V and 11 bases from J, leaving 22 bases between. CDR3 protein: CASSPDGLGGTPKLFF. The CDR3 DNA sequence: TGTGCCAGCTCACCCGACGGTCTCGGCGGAACCCCGAAACTGTTTTTT.

This clone has a single count. The chain combines TRBV19 with TRBJ1-4; D might be TRBD1 (5 bases). Germline V CDR1 and CDR2: LNHDA, SQIVND (reference sequence). V shed 5 bases and J shed 7 bases, with 20 bases lying between them. This CDR3 has 16 residues. The CDR3 region is CASSFLQGGRGEKLFF. Here the CDR3 DNA reads TGTGCCAGTAGTTTTTTGCAGGGAGGTCGGGGTGAAAAACTGTTTTTT. The full variable domain, rest sourced from reference TRBV19 and TRBJ1-4, is DGGITQSPKYLFRKEGQNVTLSCEQNLNHDAMYWYRQDPGQGLRLIYYSQIVNDFQKGDIAEGYSVSREKKESFPLTVTSAQKNPTAFYLCASSFLQGGRGEKLFFGSGTQLSVL.

The chain employs TRBV5-5 and TRBJ1-4, with a weak D call TRBD1 (6 bases). The germline V gene has CDR1 SGHKS and CDR2 YYEKEE (reference sequence). The CDR3 spans 15 residues. The V and J ends lost 2 bases and 4 bases respectively, with 12 bases between them. The CDR3 region is CASSLGQILNEKLFF. The CDR3 DNA reads TGTGCCAGCAGCTTAGGACAGATTCTTAATGAAAAACTGTTTTTT.

This chain links TRBV7-2 with TRBJ2-7; D uncertain. Looked up from germline, CDR1 is SGHTA and CDR2 is FQGNSA. V was trimmed by 1 base and J by 0 bases, leaving 10 bases between them. This CDR3 comprises 15 residues. The CDR3 spells CASSLGVSSSYEQYF. In DNA form, the CDR3 reads TGTGCCAGCAGCTTAGGAGTCTCTAGCTCCTACGAGCAGTACTTC.

The chain employs TRBV13 and TRBJ1-2; tentative D call: TRBD1 (6 bases). V shed 5 bases and J shed 5 bases, with 15 bases lying between them. The CDR3 has 14 residues. The germline V gene has CDR1 PRHDT and CDR2 FYEKMQ (reference sequence). Written as DNA, the CDR3 is TGTGCCAGCAGCAAATTTATCCAGGGGTATGGCTACACCTTC. It is translated as CASSKFIQGYGYTF.

The chain employs TRBV18 and TRBJ1-2; no clear D. The V gene's germline CDR1 is KGHSH and CDR2 LQKENI. The germline V and J ends were trimmed by 2 bases and 4 bases, with 8 bases remaining between them. This CDR3 comprises 13 residues. CDR3 in amino acids: CASSPDFGYGYTF. CDR3 sequence (DNA): TGTGCCAGCTCACCAGACTTCGGCTATGGCTACACCTTC. The entire variable domain, with the rest obtained from reference TRBV18 and TRBJ1-2, is as follows: NAGVMQNPRHLVRRRGQEARLRCSPMKGHSHVYWYRQLPEEGLKFMVYLQKENIIDESGMPKERFSAEFPKEGPSILRIQQVVRGDSAAYFCASSPDFGYGYTFGSGTRLTVV.

The V gene is TRBV4-1, the J gene TRBJ2-7, with D possibly being TRBD1 (6 bases). Trimming removed 4 bases at V and 6 bases at J, with 13 bases between. Germline V gene lookup returns CDR1 MGHRA and CDR2 YSYEKL. The CDR3 runs 13 residues. The CDR3 is CASSLEQGSEQYF. The CDR3 coding sequence is TGCGCCAGCAGCCTAGAGCAGGGGTCCGAGCAGTACTTC.

V usage is TRBV2 and J usage is TRBJ2-3; TRBD2 matches 8 bases. With V trimmed by 8 bases and J by 2 bases, 6 bases remained unmatched. The germline V gene encodes CDR1 SNHLY and CDR2 FYNNEI. The CDR3 is made up of 14 amino acids. CDR3 loop: CASRGGQNTDTQYF. The CDR3 DNA reads as TGTGCCAGCCGGGGGGGCCAAAACACAGATACGCAGTATTTT.

CDR3: CASSEQGVGEKLFF. The CDR3, as DNA: TGTGCCAGCAGCGAACAGGGGGTCGGTGAAAAACTGTTTTTT. This chain connects TRBV5-6 to TRBJ1-4, with TRBD1 matching over 8 bases. The germline CDR1 and CDR2 sequences are SGHDT and YYEEEE. The trim removed 4 bases at V and 7 bases at J, leaving 6 bases unmatched. The length of the CDR3 is 14 residues.

The rearrangement links TRBV11-3 to TRBJ1-1, with 8 bases aligning to TRBD1. Trimming cost V 5 bases and J 1 base; bases outside gene matches: 3. Germline assignment: CDR1 SGHNT and CDR2 YENEEA. The CDR3 is 14 residues long. CDR3 DNA: TGTGCCAGCAGCCCGGGGACAGGGAACACTGAAGCTTTCTTT. Translating it yields CASSPGTGNTEAFF.

The table lists this clone with many counts. V is TRBV3-1 (or the pseudogene TRBV3-2) and J is TRBJ2-7; 9 nucleotides agree with TRBD1. CDR1 and CDR2 (germline): LGHDT, YNNKEL (reference sequence). This CDR3 spans 14 amino acids. V shed 4 bases, J shed 6 bases, and the junction held 7 bases outside the gene matches. The CDR3 spells CASSPGQGVREQYF. For the CDR3, the DNA is TGTGCCAGCAGCCCGGGACAGGGAGTCCGCGAGCAGTACTTC.

The gene calls are TRBV5-4 and TRBJ2-2, with 8 nucleotides matching TRBD2. The germline gives CDR1 SGHNT, CDR2 YYREEE (reference sequence). The CDR3 has 17 residues. V was pared by 0 bases and J by 2 bases, with 6 bases of the junction left unmatched. For the CDR3, the DNA is TGTGCCAGCAGCTTGGCCCCAGCGGGGGATAACACCGGGGAGCTGTTTTTT. Translation gives CASSLAPAGDNTGELFF.